Below, one T cell receptor (beta chain) is given with its context. What it binds is unknown. The entry originates in a study of cytomegalovirus exposure and HLA in healthy donors. CDR3 size: 16 residues. Germline trimming cut 2 bases from V and 0 bases from J; bases unmatched to any gene: 4. Germline-derived CDR1 and CDR2 are MNHEY and SMNVEV (reference sequence). Both 60 Vbeta primers and 13 Jbeta primers went into the PCR. Assay: immunoSEQ multiplex PCR; the TCRdb copy retains only in-frame clones and omits some. The data contain 150,000 to 160,000 clones, around 75% of them singletons. Study-level results: Analysis was carried out at a later point, and it linked a missense DCLRE1C variant to TCR beta V- and J-gene trimming. CMV serostatus was the only immune exposure information that was available.

The sequenced material came from PBMCs. The source is a man aged 25-40 years in good health and CMV-seropositive. This chain connects TRBV27 to TRBJ2-7; 10 bases fit TRBD2. In nucleotides, the CDR3 is TGTGCCAGCAGTTTAGCCGGGACTAGCGTCTCCTACGAGCAGTACTTC. This gives the protein CASSLAGTSVSYEQYF.